This T cell receptor beta chain was retrieved from a study of control samples from healthy donors and cancer patients. Profiled with immunoSEQ multiplex PCR; TCRdb holds only in-frame clones, not every one. The sample has about 130,000 clones, around 93% seen once. The clonotype comes from a woman between 45 and 65 years old in good health. Input material: blood.

CDR3: CASSKPGRGGANVLTF. In DNA form, the CDR3 reads TGTGCCAGCAGCAAGCCGGGACGAGGGGGGGCCAACGTCCTGACTTTC. This rearrangement joins TRBV7-8 to TRBJ2-6; D may be TRBD1 or TRBD2 (5 bases each). CDR3 length equals 16 residues. CDR1 is SGHVS and CDR2 is FQNEAQ in the germline V gene. Trimming removed 5 bases from V and 4 bases from J, with 15 bases in between.